This is a list of T cell receptor beta chains from one sample in a study of T cell responses to AZD1222 COVID-19 vaccine. Sequenced by immunoSEQ multiplex PCR; TCRdb stores in-frame clones only, minus some. The sample contains some 200,000 clones, 85% to 95% of which appear only once. The sample in question was peripheral blood, obtained on day 0 of MenACWY control vaccination. The source is an adult in good health. The CDR3 runs from the conserved cysteine through the conserved F or W. D genes are given only for firm matches.

-,15,TRBV7-9,TRBJ1-1,CASSFFGVDRPEAFF
-,18,TRBV10-1,TRBJ2-1,CASRRKDTPEPVPGEQFF
-,16,TRBV15,TRBJ2-2,CATSPPVAGGGGELFF
-,14,TRBV27,TRBJ1-2,CASSLFGAGEGYTF
-,11,TRBV30,TRBJ1-2,CAWSKVDGYTF
-,15,TRBV18,TRBJ1-1,CASSPPSGGNTEAFF
-,17,TRBV4-1,TRBJ1-3,CASSQEGRINSGNTIYF
TRBD1,16,TRBV5-1,TRBJ1-2,CASRQSPGTGFGGYTF
-,11,TRBV12-3/TRBV12-4,TRBJ1-3,CASSSAYTIYF
-,12,TRBV19,TRBJ1-4,CASRPSGEKLFF
-,15,TRBV7-8,TRBJ1-3,CASRGGDFSGNTIYF
TRBD2,15,TRBV30,TRBJ2-2,CACGLAGGNTGELFF
TRBD2,13,TRBV19,TRBJ2-7,CASNGGDSYEQYF